This entry lists 12 T cell receptor beta chains sequenced from one sample in a study of tumor and adjacent non-tumor tissue in lung cancer. This sample's RNA came from whole unsorted tissue. The normal lung tissue was taken more than 3 cm from the tumor edge. A modified ARM-PCR protocol with three rounds of nested PCR amplified TCRbeta. TCRdb re-analysed the multiplex PCR reads in MiXCR, keeping a single row per CDR3 protein. The sample lists about 80,000 distinct CDR3 sequences; roughly 80% were seen once. Sequencing was carried out using distant non-tumor lung tissue. All receptors derive from a man aged 55 to 70 with non-small cell lung cancer.

A note on this clonotype: Germline is not matched at one junction end, which may reflect a read error. The chain joins TRBV11-2 to TRBJ1-1, with D hard to call. This CDR3 is 13 amino acids long. Looked up from germline, CDR1 is SGHAT and CDR2 is FQNNGV. CDR3 sequence: CASNLRGNTEAFF. The DNA for the CDR3 is TGTGCCAGCAACTTAAGAGGCAACACTGAAGCTTTCTTT.

As to this clonotype: One end of the junction varies from germline; a read error may be responsible. The chain employs TRBV6-6 and TRBJ2-5; D remains unclear. Germline CDR1 MNHNY, CDR2 SVGAGI (reference sequence). The length of the CDR3 is 11 residues. The CDR3, as DNA: TGTGCCAACAGTCCTTTAGAGACCCAGTACTTC. This codes for CANSPLETQYF.

This clonotype was observed a handful of times. One base away lies a much larger clone, so this may be a sequencing read error. This rearrangement joins TRBV6-2 or TRBV6-3 to TRBJ2-1; TRBD2 matches at 9 bases. This CDR3 comprises 15 residues. CDR1 and CDR2 (germline): MNHEY, SVGEGT. The CDR3 loop is CASRQGLAAVNGQFF. The DNA for the CDR3 is TGTGCCAGCAGGCAGGGACTAGCAGCGGTCAATGGGCAGTTCTTC.

To note about this clonotype: The junction departs from the called germline gene at one end, perhaps through a read error. The chain employs TRBV4-1 and TRBJ1-5; D unclear. Germline-derived CDR1 and CDR2 are MGHRA and YSYEKL. The CDR3 is made up of 17 amino acids. CDR3 amino acids: CDSSQDPGGVPFQPQHF. For the CDR3, the DNA is TGCGACAGCAGCCAAGACCCCGGCGGGGTTCCGTTCCAGCCTCAGCATTTT.

Concerning this clonotype itself: The conserved closing phenylalanine or tryptophan is absent in this CDR3, likely reflecting a read error. The chain uses TRBV6-5 and TRBJ2-6, with 10 bases that match TRBD2. The germline V gene encodes CDR1 MNHEY and CDR2 SVGAGI. This CDR3 comprises 17 residues. The CDR3 is CVNSLAGASSGANVLTL. CDR3 nucleotides: TGTGTCAACAGCCTAGCGGGAGCCAGCTCTGGGGCCAACGTCCTGACTTTG.

This clonotype was found once. Likely a read error: the CDR3 ends without its conserved phenylalanine or tryptophan. No DNA is shown, since the ends of the CDR3 on it are uncertain; the CDR3 is the one TCRdb lists. V is TRBV4-1 and J is TRBJ1-2; the tabulated D call, TRBD1, remains unverified against the DNA. The germline CDR1 and CDR2 sequences are MGHRA and YSYEKL. The CDR3 has 12 residues if both end residues are counted. CDR3 loop: CASKGGLYGYII.

The chain has TRBV7-9 and TRBJ2-7; perhaps D is TRBD1 or TRBD2 (6 bases each). Germline assignment: CDR1 SEHNR and CDR2 FQNEAQ (reference sequence). V lost 5 bases to trimming and J lost 5 bases, with 16 bases between them. CDR3 length: 14 residues. CDR3 loop: CASSHQEGVHEQYF. CDR3 in DNA: TGTGCCAGCAGCCATCAGGAGGGGGTCCACGAGCAGTACTTC.

A note on this clonotype: At one of its ends the junction is not consistent with the germline gene, which may arise from a read error. The chain is built from TRBV7-2 and TRBJ2-4; no clear D gene. Germline CDR1 SGHTA, CDR2 FQGNSA. The CDR3 has 15 residues. The CDR3 nucleotides read TGTGTCAGCAGCAGCCATAAAGGGGCCAAAAACATTCAGTACTTC. Amino acids: CVSSSHKGAKNIQYF.

About this clonotype: The junction differs from germline at one of its ends, possibly a read error. The chain links TRBV11-2 to TRBJ2-5, with D possibly matching TRBD1 (5 bases). Germline CDR1 and CDR2: SGHAT and FQNNGV. This CDR3 region has 14 residues. CDR3 coding DNA: TGTGCCAACAGCTCTGCACAGGTCCAAGAGACCTACTACTTC. This gives the protein CANSSAQVQETYYF.

V is TRBV20-1 and J is TRBJ1-4, with TRBD1 matching over 7 bases. This CDR3 is 13 amino acids long. V shed 6 bases and J 8 bases; nucleotides not matched to a gene: 9. The germline V gene encodes CDR1 DFQATT and CDR2 SNEGSKA (reference sequence). In nucleotides, the CDR3 is TGCAGTGCGACCGGGACAGCAGTCGAAAAACTGTTTTTT. Translating gives CSATGTAVEKLFF.

CDR3 loop: CASSEQTGNDYTF. The CDR3 DNA sequence: TGTGCCAGCAGTGAACAGACAGGGAATGACTACACCTTC. V usage is TRBV6-4 and J usage is TRBJ1-2; 7 bases are shared with TRBD1. Germline CDR1 reads MRHNA; CDR2 reads SNTAGT. The CDR3 totals 13 residues. Unmatched junction bases numbered 8, after V lost 3 bases and J lost 10 bases.

A note on this clonotype: The junction shows a germline mismatch at one end, possibly a read error. The rearrangement uses TRBV20-1 and TRBJ1-6; D remains unclear. Germline assignment: CDR1 DFQATT and CDR2 SNEGSKA (reference sequence). CDR3 length: 13 residues. CDR3 residues: CSAHRNSNSPIHF. CDR3 in DNA: TGCAGTGCTCACCGGAACAGCAATTCACCCATCCACTTT.